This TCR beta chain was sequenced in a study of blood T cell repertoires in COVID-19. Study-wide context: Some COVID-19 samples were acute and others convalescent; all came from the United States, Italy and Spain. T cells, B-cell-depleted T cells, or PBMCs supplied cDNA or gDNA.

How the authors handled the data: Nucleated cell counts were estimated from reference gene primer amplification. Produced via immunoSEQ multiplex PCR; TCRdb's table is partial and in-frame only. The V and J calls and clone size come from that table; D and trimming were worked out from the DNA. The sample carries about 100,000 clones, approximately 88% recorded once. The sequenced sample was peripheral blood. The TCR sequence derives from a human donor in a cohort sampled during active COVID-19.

The CDR3 sequence: CASSMQSTGQETQYF. The CDR3 coding sequence is TGTGCCAGTAGTATGCAGTCGACAGGGCAAGAGACCCAGTACTTC. The rearrangement joins TRBV19 to TRBJ2-5; 7 bases align to TRBD1. This CDR3 is 15 amino acids long. The germline V gene encodes CDR1 LNHDA and CDR2 SQIVND (reference sequence). V was pared by 3 bases and J by 2 bases, with 6 bases of the junction left unmatched.